The rows below give T cell receptor beta chains drawn from one sample of a study of T cell repertoires in cytomegalovirus infection. TCRdb independently ran MiXCR on the reads; one entry per CDR3 protein. The sample consists of about 130,000 distinct CDR3 sequences, more than 30% of them appearing once. No antigen has been assigned to these receptors. The sequencing used CD8+ T cells from cultured PBMCs, collected from culture after CMV antigen stimulation. Source of these receptors: a human donor in good health (CMV status not recorded). Some clones in this sample may be carry-over from other donors' samples. The CDR3 runs from the conserved cysteine through the conserved F or W. The D gene is left open where the match is weak. Size tells how often a clone was seen (once, few, many) or the class of an expanded clone, and some rows leave it out.

clone size,J gene,V gene,D gene,CDR3 protein,CDR3 DNA
NA,TRBJ2-7,TRBV19,TRBD2,CASTPGTSGYYEQYF,TGTGCCAGTACCCCCGGGACTAGCGGATACTACGAGCAGTACTTC
few,TRBJ2-7,TRBV6-1,TRBD1,CASSLRDRTYEQYF,TGTGCCAGCAGCTTAAGGGACAGAACCTACGAGCAGTACTTC
NA,TRBJ1-1,TRBV6-6,NA,CASRAPNREPRSPEAFF,TGTGCCAGCAGGGCCCCTAACCGGGAGCCAAGGAGCCCTGAAGCTTTCTTT
many,TRBJ2-2,TRBV6-5,NA,CASSYSEVWTGELFF,TGTGCCAGCAGTTACAGTGAGGTTTGGACCGGGGAGCTGTTTTTT
NA,TRBJ1-4,TRBV5-1,NA,CASSLGGAPFDSNEKLFF,TGCGCCAGCAGCTTGGGTGGAGCCCCGTTCGATAGTAATGAAAAACTGTTTTTT
few,TRBJ2-5,TRBV7-9,NA,CASSPRRGPAKETQYF,TGTGCCAGCAGCCCCAGGCGGGGGCCAGCCAAGGAGACCCAGTACTTC
many,TRBJ1-5,TRBV4-1,NA,CASSQDLVGTGNQPQHF,TGCGCCAGCAGCCAAGATCTCGTGGGAACTGGCAATCAGCCCCAGCATTTT
NA,TRBJ2-1,TRBV27,NA,CAILNEQFF,TGTGCCATCCTTAATGAGCAGTTCTTC
NA,TRBJ2-1,TRBV5-6,NA,CASSWDFYNEQFF,TGTGCCAGCAGCTGGGACTTCTACAATGAGCAGTTCTTC
NA,TRBJ2-2,TRBV3-1,NA,CASSQAGTPNTGELFF,TGTGCCAGCAGCCAAGCCGGGACACCGAACACCGGGGAGCTGTTTTTT
many,TRBJ2-1,TRBV10-3,TRBD2,CAISDASTSGEGAQFF,TGTGCCATCAGTGACGCCTCAACTAGCGGGGAAGGGGCGCAGTTCTTC
NA,TRBJ2-1,TRBV5-4,NA,CASSSPEEEQFF,TGTGCCAGCAGCTCACCCGAGGAGGAGCAGTTCTTC
many,TRBJ1-5,TRBV7-2,TRBD1,CASSLAGTGLQPQHF,TGTGCCAGCAGCTTAGCGGGGACAGGACTTCAGCCCCAGCATTTT
NA,TRBJ2-2,TRBV19,NA,CASSATADTGELFF,TGTGCCAGTAGTGCAACCGCCGACACCGGGGAGCTGTTTTTT
NA,TRBJ2-7,TRBV27,NA,CASSFGKFYEQYF,TGTGCCAGCAGTTTCGGAAAGTTCTACGAGCAGTACTTC
NA,TRBJ1-3,TRBV6-6,TRBD1,CASNTGVNSGNTIYF,TGTGCCAGCAACACAGGGGTTAACTCTGGAAACACCATATATTTT
NA,TRBJ2-3,TRBV7-2,NA,CASSPRVVGDTQYF,TGTGCCAGCAGCCCTCGGGTAGTTGGAGATACGCAGTATTTT
many,TRBJ1-5,TRBV28,NA,CASSLADIGQPQHF,TGTGCCAGCAGTTTAGCGGACATCGGTCAGCCCCAGCATTTT
NA,TRBJ2-5,TRBV9,TRBD1,CASSPRQGRETQYF,TGTGCCAGCAGCCCAAGACAGGGGAGGGAGACCCAGTACTTC
NA,TRBJ2-4,TRBV27,TRBD1,CASSPLWGTGGRDKNIQYF,TGTGCCAGCAGTCCCCTTTGGGGGACAGGGGGGCGAGACAAAAACATTCAGTACTTC
NA,TRBJ2-1,TRBV27,NA,CASSGGFYNEQFF,TGTGCCAGCAGTGGCGGTTTCTACAATGAGCAGTTCTTC
NA,TRBJ2-5,TRBV7-4,NA,CASSPDRETQYF,TGTGCCAGCAGCCCGGATAGGGAGACCCAGTACTTC
few,TRBJ1-1,TRBV11-1,TRBD1,CASSFGQGTRGGTEAFF,TGTGCCAGCAGCTTCGGACAGGGAACACGCGGGGGCACTGAAGCTTTCTTT
NA,TRBJ2-1,TRBV4-1,NA,CASSQDSTDSYNEQFF,TGTGCCAGCAGCCAAGATTCGACGGATTCCTACAATGAGCAGTTCTTC
NA,TRBJ2-6,TRBV7-6,NA,CASSPIRDTPPGANVLTF,TGTGCCAGCAGCCCTATCCGGGACACCCCACCTGGGGCCAACGTCCTGACTTTC
medium-sized,TRBJ1-1,TRBV7-6,NA,CASSLKGGGYGGTEAFF,TGTGCCAGCAGCTTAAAAGGAGGAGGGTACGGCGGCACTGAAGCTTTCTTT
NA,TRBJ2-7,TRBV6-1,NA,CASSETEGISYEQYF,TGTGCCAGCAGTGAAACTGAGGGGATCTCCTACGAGCAGTACTTC
many,TRBJ1-5,TRBV7-2,NA,CASSLRGLSNQPQHF,TGTGCCAGCAGCCTCCGCGGGCTGAGCAATCAGCCCCAGCATTTT
few,TRBJ2-1,TRBV12-3/TRBV12-4,TRBD1,CASRRTGSDNEQFF,TGTGCCAGCAGGAGGACAGGGTCGGACAATGAGCAGTTCTTC
few,TRBJ2-7,TRBV12-3/TRBV12-4,TRBD1,CASTTTGAYEQYF,TGTGCCAGCACCACGACAGGGGCCTACGAGCAGTACTTC
NA,TRBJ2-1,TRBV2,TRBD1,CASRPRDRTYNEQFF,TGTGCCAGCAGGCCCCGGGACAGGACCTACAATGAGCAGTTCTTC
few,TRBJ1-5,TRBV7-9,NA,CASSQAPTNAPQHF,TGTGCCAGCAGCCAGGCACCCACCAATGCGCCCCAGCATTTT